This is a list of T cell receptor beta chains from one sample in a study. MiXCR, run by TCRdb on the 5' RACE reads, gives a single entry per CDR3 protein. This table holds nearly 10,000 distinct CDR3 sequences, 12% to 15% found once. The source material was Tregs sorted from blood. The source is a female donor with breast cancer. The CDR3 runs from the conserved cysteine through the conserved F or W. D genes are given only for firm matches. A row's size may be missing; if present it is once, few, many or a size class.

NA,TRBJ2-1,TRBV15,medium-sized,TGTGCCACCAGCAGAGATAGGGCGGGCTACAATGAGCAGTTCTTC,CATSRDRAGYNEQFF
TRBD2,TRBJ2-1,TRBV29-1,medium-sized,TGCAGCGTTGTGGCCGGGGGCGGGAGGGAGCAGTTCTTC,CSVVAGGGREQFF
TRBD2,TRBJ2-3,TRBV9,NA,TGTGCCAGCAGCGTAGCAAGCGGGAGGGCCCCGACAAATACGCAGGATTTT,CASSVASGRAPTNTQDF
TRBD1,TRBJ2-1,TRBV7-9,many,TGTGCCAGCAGCTTAACAGGGGATGAGCAGTTCTTC,CASSLTGDEQFF
NA,TRBJ2-5,TRBV5-1,many,TGCGCCAGCAGCTTCACAGGGCCTCAAGAGACCCAGTACTTC,CASSFTGPQETQYF
NA,TRBJ2-7,TRBV5-1,once,TGCGCCTGCAGCTTGGTCGGGGGAGCGTACGAGCAGTACTTC,CACSLVGGAYEQYF
TRBD1,TRBJ2-4,TRBV6-5,many,TGTGCCAGCAGACGGACAGGGGGTATGGGAAACATTCAGTACTTC,CASRRTGGMGNIQYF
NA,TRBJ1-4,TRBV28,medium-sized,TGTGCCAGCGGTAGGGGGGATGAAAAACTGTTTTTT,CASGRGDEKLFF
TRBD1,TRBJ2-2,TRBV9,few,TGTGCCAGCAGCTCGGGACAGGGCGCCGGGGAGCTGTTTTTT,CASSSGQGAGELFF
NA,TRBJ1-1,TRBV6-2/TRBV6-3,medium-sized,TGTGCCAGCAGACCTTCGACTCTGAACACTGAAGCTTTCTTT,CASRPSTLNTEAFF
NA,TRBJ1-5,TRBV13,many,TGTGCCAGCATTACTATAGGGAGGGTCCAGCCCCAGCATTTT,CASITIGRVQPQHF
NA,TRBJ2-1,TRBV29-1,medium-sized,TGCAGCGTCGGGCGGGGTTGGGGTGAGCAGTTCTTC,CSVGRGWGEQFF
NA,TRBJ1-2,TRBV15,medium-sized,TGTGCCACCAGCAGAGATACGAGGACTTTAGGAGGCTACACCTTC,CATSRDTRTLGGYTF
TRBD2,TRBJ2-1,TRBV7-2,many,TGTGCCAGCAGCAAAACTAGCGGCCAAGGGAATGAGCAGTTCTTC,CASSKTSGQGNEQFF
NA,TRBJ2-2,TRBV5-1,NA,TGCACCAGCAGCTTGTATGAGTTAGCCGGGGTGCTGTTTTTT,CTSSLYELAGVLFF
TRBD1,TRBJ2-7,TRBV7-2,many,TGTGCCAGCAGAGCCTCAGGGGGCTCCTACGAGCAGTACTTC,CASRASGGSYEQYF
TRBD1,TRBJ2-3,TRBV20-1,medium-sized,TGCAGTGCTCTGGACGGCCAGGGGGCCTGGGATACGCAGTATTTT,CSALDGQGAWDTQYF
TRBD1,TRBJ1-1,TRBV5-1,medium-sized,TGCGCCAGCAGCTTGGGAGACAGGGACACTGAAGCTTTCTTT,CASSLGDRDTEAFF
NA,TRBJ2-7,TRBV4-2,many,TGTGCCAGCAGCCACCTGCCGGGAGCCTCCTACGAGCAGTACTTC,CASSHLPGASYEQYF
TRBD1,TRBJ2-5,TRBV5-1,medium-sized,TGCGCCAGCAGCTTGGCCGGGACAGGCCAAGAGACCCAGTACTTC,CASSLAGTGQETQYF
NA,TRBJ2-5,TRBV6-1,medium-sized,TGTGCCAGCAGTGACCTCAGGGGTCCTCAAGAGACCCAGTACTTC,CASSDLRGPQETQYF
NA,TRBJ2-2,TRBV6-2/TRBV6-3,many,TGTGCCAGCAGTTCCCCGCCGGGGGCCGGGGAGCTGTTTTTT,CASSSPPGAGELFF
NA,TRBJ1-3,TRBV7-2,many,TGTGCCAGCGCGCGGGGGGGGAGGGCTGGAAACACCATATATTTT,CASARGGRAGNTIYF
NA,TRBJ1-4,TRBV4-3,NA,TGCGCCAGCAGCCAAACAGGGATAACTAATGAAAAACTGTTTTTT,CASSQTGITNEKLFF
NA,TRBJ2-5,TRBV27,few,TGTGCCAGCAGTATAGGAGGGGGGAAAGAGACCCAGTACTTC,CASSIGGGKETQYF
TRBD1,TRBJ1-2,TRBV12-3/TRBV12-4,medium-sized,TGTGCCAGCAGTTTGGACAGGGGGAAAAGTGGCTACACCTTC,CASSLDRGKSGYTF
TRBD1,TRBJ2-7,TRBV11-2,medium-sized,TGTGCCAGCAGCCCCCGGACAGGTCCCTCCTACGAGCAGTACTTC,CASSPRTGPSYEQYF
NA,TRBJ2-1,TRBV11-1,NA,TGTGCCAGCAGCTCTTACAGGGAGGCAGGGGAGCAGTCCTTC,CASSSYREAGEQSF
NA,TRBJ2-1,TRBV3-1,many,TGTGCCAGCAGCCAAGATGATGTTATTCCCACTAGCAGTAGGGATGAGCAGTTCTTC,CASSQDDVIPTSSRDEQFF
NA,TRBJ2-7,TRBV7-2,many,TGTGCCAGCAGCCCCCTGGCGGGGAGCTCCTACGAGCAGTACTTC,CASSPLAGSSYEQYF
NA,TRBJ1-2,TRBV7-2,many,TGTGCCAGCAGCTTATACTATGGCTACACCTTC,CASSLYYGYTF